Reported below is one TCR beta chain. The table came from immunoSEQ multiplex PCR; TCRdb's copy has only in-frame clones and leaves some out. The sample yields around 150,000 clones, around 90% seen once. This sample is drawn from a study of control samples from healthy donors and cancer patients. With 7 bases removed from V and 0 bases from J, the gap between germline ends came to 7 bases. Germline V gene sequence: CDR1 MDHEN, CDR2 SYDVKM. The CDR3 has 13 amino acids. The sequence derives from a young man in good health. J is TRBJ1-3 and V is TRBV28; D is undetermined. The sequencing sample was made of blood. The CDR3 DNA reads TGTGCCAGCACGTTTGGCTCTGGAAACACCATATATTTT. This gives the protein CASTFGSGNTIYF.